The 29 T cell receptor beta chains presented below share a single source sample, sequenced in a study of cytomegalovirus exposure and HLA in healthy donors. The assay was immunoSEQ multiplex PCR, and TCRdb's table has in-frame clones only and misses some. The table has under 300,000 clones, 70% to 90% seen once; the top ten hold 1% to 1.5%. The sequencing sample was made of PBMCs. All receptors come from a woman aged 30 to 39 in good health and CMV-seropositive.

The rearrangement links TRBV25-1 to TRBJ1-1; D remains ambiguous. In germline, CDR1 is MGHDK, CDR2 SYGVNS. V lost 2 bases, J lost 1 base, and 17 bases lay in between. This CDR3 region has 17 residues. Written as DNA, the CDR3 is TGTGCCAGCAGTGAAATCGGCGGCCGGGGAAAGAACACTGAAGCTTTCTTT. This codes for CASSEIGGRGKNTEAFF.

The chain is built from TRBV2 and TRBJ2-5; weak D call: TRBD2 (5 bases). V was cut by 8 bases and J by 3 bases, with 16 bases left in between. Germline loops: CDR1 SNHLY, CDR2 FYNNEI. The CDR3 has 14 residues. The DNA for the CDR3 is TGTGCCAGCCGACTAACAACTCAGAAAGAGACCCAGTACTTC. Translating gives CASRLTTQKETQYF.

The chain uses TRBV5-4 and TRBJ1-4; weak D call: TRBD1 (6 bases). Between the trimmed V and J ends, which lost 0 bases and 8 bases, there was a span of 11 bases. The CDR3 has 14 residues. Germline V gene lookup returns CDR1 SGHNT and CDR2 YYREEE (reference sequence). The CDR3 sequence: CASSLGQGREKLFF. As DNA, the CDR3 is TGTGCCAGCAGCTTGGGGCAGGGGCGGGAAAAACTGTTTTTT.

The chain links TRBV7-9 to TRBJ2-1; possibly TRBD1 for D (6 bases). The CDR3 is 14 amino acids. CDR1 and CDR2 from the germline V gene are SEHNR and FQNEAQ (reference sequence). Trimming shortened V by 7 bases and J by 3 bases, and 13 bases separated the two germline ends. DNA for the CDR3: TGTGCCAGCACACAGGGTTCGGGCTACAATGAGCAGTTCTTC. Its protein is CASTQGSGYNEQFF.

The chain joins TRBV5-6 to TRBJ1-2, with TRBD1 matching over 9 bases. This CDR3 contains 15 residues. The V and J ends lost 3 bases and 2 bases, in that order; junction bases with no gene match: 5. CDR1 is SGHDT, CDR2 YYEEEE, per germline. CDR3 in amino acids: CASSSRTGANYGYTF. DNA of the CDR3: TGTGCCAGCAGCTCCCGGACAGGGGCGAACTATGGCTACACCTTC.

The chain uses TRBV14 and TRBJ2-1; TRBD2 matches at 12 bases. The CDR3 loop spans 17 amino acids. The germline gives CDR1 SGHDN, CDR2 FVKESK. J was trimmed by 6 bases and V by 0 bases; bases with no gene match: 6. The CDR3 spells CASSQEFPLAGGNEQFF. The CDR3 region has the DNA TGTGCCAGCAGCCAAGAATTTCCACTAGCGGGAGGCAATGAGCAGTTCTTC.

V usage is TRBV7-3 and J usage is TRBJ2-1; the match to TRBD2 covers 8 bases. The CDR3 totals 15 residues. Germline loops: CDR1 SGHTA, CDR2 FQGTGA. Germline trimming cut 5 bases from V and 9 bases from J; bases unmatched to any gene: 12. CDR3: CASSLQPGLEVEQFF. The CDR3 DNA reads TGTGCCAGCAGCCTACAGCCGGGACTAGAAGTTGAGCAGTTCTTC.

This sequence joins TRBV7-9 and TRBJ2-7; 7 bases align to TRBD2. CDR3 length equals 16 residues. Losses at the gene ends were 3 bases for V and 0 bases for J; bases not matched to a gene: 8. Germline CDR1 is SEHNR and CDR2 is FQNEAQ (reference sequence). In DNA, the CDR3 is TGTGCCAGCAGCTTGGGAGGGACTCATAGCTCCTACGAGCAGTACTTC. Its translation: CASSLGGTHSSYEQYF. Full variable domain (remainder filled in from reference TRBV7-9 and TRBJ2-7): DTGVSQNPRHKITKRGQNVTFRCDPISEHNRLYWYRQTLGQGPEFLTYFQNEAQLEKSRLLSDRFSAERPKGSFSTLEIQRTEQGDSAMYLCASSLGGTHSSYEQYFGPGTRLTVT.

The rearrangement uses TRBV4-2 and TRBJ2-1, with TRBD2 matching over 7 bases. Germline loops: CDR1 LGHNA, CDR2 YNFKEQ. The CDR3 is 16 residues long. The V gene end was trimmed by 5 bases and the J gene end by 0 bases; junction bases not matched to a gene: 7. For the CDR3, the DNA is TGTGCCAGCAGCTCCCTAGCGGAGTACTCCTACAATGAGCAGTTCTTC. Protein: CASSSLAEYSYNEQFF.

The V call is TRBV19, the J call TRBJ1-1; D is uncertain. Trimming left V 1 base short and J 0 bases short, with 9 bases between. This CDR3 has 15 amino acids. Germline values: CDR1 LNHDA, CDR2 SQIVND (reference sequence). CDR3 protein: CASSIVPGMNTEAFF. The CDR3 nucleotides read TGTGCCAGTAGTATAGTTCCGGGGATGAACACTGAAGCTTTCTTT. Using reference TRBV19 and TRBJ1-1 for the parts outside the CDR3, the full variable domain is DGGITQSPKYLFRKEGQNVTLSCEQNLNHDAMYWYRQDPGQGLRLIYYSQIVNDFQKGDIAEGYSVSREKKESFPLTVTSAQKNPTAFYLCASSIVPGMNTEAFFGQGTRLTVV.

V gene TRBV5-1 combines with J gene TRBJ2-1, with D perhaps TRBD2 (6 bases). The CDR3 contains 16 residues. The V end lost 1 base, the J end lost 5 bases, and 16 bases lay between the germline ends. Looked up from germline, CDR1 is SGHRS and CDR2 is YFSETQ. The CDR3: CASSLRSGSGNNEQFF. CDR3 coding DNA: TGCGCCAGCAGCTTGAGGTCCGGGAGTGGGAACAATGAGCAGTTCTTC.

The V gene is TRBV5-4, the J gene TRBJ2-7, with TRBD1 identical over 12 bases. The CDR3 has 16 residues. Germline loops: CDR1 SGHNT, CDR2 YYREEE (reference sequence). Germline trimming cut 2 bases from V and 4 bases from J; bases unmatched to any gene: 7. As DNA, the CDR3 is TGTGCCAGCAGCTTAGGGACAGGGGGCGATTATTACGAGCAGTACTTC. The encoded protein is CASSLGTGGDYYEQYF.

This clone was counted once. The rearrangement uses TRBV6-6 and TRBJ2-7; no definite D call. Germline values: CDR1 MNHNY, CDR2 SVGAGI (reference sequence). V lost 0 bases and J 2 bases, leaving 11 bases between the germline ends. CDR3 size: 15 residues. CDR3 sequence: CASSYSSGGTYEQYF. The CDR3 DNA sequence: TGTGCCAGCAGTTACTCTTCCGGCGGTACCTACGAGCAGTACTTC.

The V gene is TRBV7-8, the J gene TRBJ2-5; D not certain. The germline V gene has CDR1 SGHVS and CDR2 FQNEAQ. The CDR3 spans 13 residues. Between the trimmed V and J ends, which lost 2 bases and 2 bases, there was a span of 6 bases. CDR3 nucleotide sequence: TGTGCCAGCAGCTTAAATACACAAGAGACCCAGTACTTC. It yields the protein CASSLNTQETQYF.

This sequence joins TRBV9 and TRBJ2-1; tentatively, D is TRBD2 (6 bases). The length of the CDR3 is 17 residues. Trimming took 3 bases from V and 0 from J, leaving 16 bases between them. The germline gives CDR1 SGDLS, CDR2 YYNGEE. CDR3 coding DNA: TGTGCCAGCAGCGCACACCCGGCCGGGAGCTCCTACAATGAGCAGTTCTTC. Translated, it gives CASSAHPAGSSYNEQFF.

The V and J genes are TRBV2 and TRBJ2-5; D may be TRBD2 (6 bases). The CDR3 has 11 residues. In germline, CDR1 is SNHLY, CDR2 FYNNEI. The V end lost 7 bases, the J end lost 9 bases, and 12 bases lay between the germline ends. The CDR3 region is CASTLGEAQYF. CDR3 in DNA: TGTGCCAGCACTCTAGGGGAGGCCCAGTACTTC.

J is TRBJ1-2 and V is TRBV6-1; the D gene is possibly TRBD1 (5 bases). The CDR3 consists of 13 residues. From germline, CDR1 is MNHNS and CDR2 SASEGT. The ends were cut back, 2 bases at V and 8 bases at J, with 12 bases in the middle. The CDR3 nucleotides are TGTGCCAGCAGTGAACAAGGGGATGAAGGCTACACCTTC. Its protein is CASSEQGDEGYTF.

The chain joins TRBV9 to TRBJ2-1; TRBD2 agrees at 11 bases. Trimming cost V 4 bases and J 8 bases; bases outside gene matches: 11. The germline V gene has CDR1 SGDLS and CDR2 YYNGEE. The CDR3 length is 16 residues. The CDR3 region is CASSPRLAGRGDEQFF. As DNA, the CDR3 is TGTGCCAGCAGCCCCAGACTAGCGGGACGAGGTGATGAGCAGTTCTTC.

Written as DNA, the CDR3 is TGCGCCAGCAGCCCCGGGACAGGGGTTTTTGGAGCTGAAGCTTTCTTT. It codes for CASSPGTGVFGAEAFF. The genes are TRBV5-1 and TRBJ1-1, with 10 bases aligning to TRBD1. CDR3 length: 16 residues. Looked up from germline, CDR1 is SGHRS and CDR2 is YFSETQ. J lost 6 bases, V lost 4 bases, and 12 bases had no gene match.

This clone showed up just once. This sequence joins TRBV27 and TRBJ2-5; D is possibly TRBD1 (6 bases). The V gene's germline CDR1 is MNHEY and CDR2 SMNVEV (reference sequence). There are 13 residues in the CDR3. V was clipped by 7 bases and J by 4 bases, with 13 bases between them. The CDR3 DNA reads as TGTGCCAGCACTAGGGGGTATGGAGAGACCCAGTACTTC. It codes for CASTRGYGETQYF.

This clone was counted a single time. This chain connects TRBV5-1 to TRBJ1-4, with a weak D call TRBD1 (6 bases). Germline loops: CDR1 SGHRS, CDR2 YFSETQ. V was cut by 4 bases and J by 8 bases, with 21 bases left in between. The CDR3 is made up of 16 amino acids. CDR3 amino acids: CASSQSNRVYGEKLFF. The CDR3 DNA reads TGCGCCAGCAGCCAAAGTAACAGGGTTTACGGCGAAAAACTGTTTTTT.

This clone was counted between two and nine times. The gene calls are TRBV25-1 and TRBJ1-1; the D is unclear. The CDR3 spans 12 residues. CDR1 is MGHDK and CDR2 is SYGVNS in the germline V gene. The germline V and J ends were trimmed by 4 bases and 1 base, with 4 bases remaining between them. The CDR3 is CASSVSNTEAFF. CDR3 coding DNA: TGTGCCAGCAGTGTCTCGAACACTGAAGCTTTCTTT. Full variable domain (outside the CDR3, taken from reference TRBV25-1 and TRBJ1-1): EADIYQTPRYLVIGTGKKITLECSQTMGHDKMYWYQQDPGMELHLIHYSYGVNSTEKGDLSSESTVSRIRTEHFPLTLESARPSHTSQYLCASSVSNTEAFFGQGTRLTVV.

The gene calls are TRBV11-1 and TRBJ1-5; D uncertain. Germline CDR1 reads SGHAT; CDR2 reads FQDESV (reference sequence). This CDR3 spans 13 amino acids. The V gene lost 6 bases and the J gene lost 12 bases, with 18 bases spanning the gap. The CDR3 bases are TGTGCCAGCAGATGCCACCAGCTAGCTCACCAGCATTTT. It encodes CASRCHQLAHQHF.

This clone was recorded a few times. This chain links TRBV19 with TRBJ2-1; the D is unclear. V was cut by 6 bases and J by 1 base, with 13 bases left in between. The CDR3 contains 15 residues. Germline values: CDR1 LNHDA, CDR2 SQIVND (reference sequence). This CDR3 is CASRRSHGSYNEQFF. In DNA form, the CDR3 reads TGTGCCAGTAGGCGGAGCCATGGGTCCTACAATGAGCAGTTCTTC.

The chain joins TRBV10-2 to TRBJ2-1; TRBD2 agrees at 13 bases. This CDR3 region has 15 residues. From germline, CDR1 is WSHSY and CDR2 SAAADI. V shed 7 bases and J 8 bases; nucleotides not matched to a gene: 8. In DNA form, the CDR3 reads TGCGCCAGCATAGGACTAGCGGGAGATGGAGATGAGCAGTTCTTC. Its translation is CASIGLAGDGDEQFF.

V is TRBV2 and J is TRBJ2-7, with 10 bases fitting TRBD1. The CDR3 contains 15 residues. With V trimmed by 6 bases and J by 5 bases, 10 bases remained unmatched. Per the germline V gene, CDR1 is SNHLY and CDR2 is FYNNEI. The CDR3 nucleotides are TGTGCCAGCAGGCGGGACAGGGGAAAAAAGGACGAGCAGTACTTC. Translation: CASRRDRGKKDEQYF.

This chain uses TRBV7-9 with TRBJ1-1; 7 bases align to TRBD1. V lost 6 bases, J lost 8 bases, and 15 bases stayed unmatched. The CDR3 has 15 residues. Germline-derived CDR1 and CDR2 are SEHNR and FQNEAQ (reference sequence). The CDR3 sequence: CASSLEQGLPIEAFF. The DNA for the CDR3 is TGTGCCAGCAGTTTGGAACAGGGGTTGCCGATAGAAGCTTTCTTT.

This chain links TRBV4-2 with TRBJ2-3, with D possibly TRBD2 on 6 matching bases. The CDR3 loop spans 17 amino acids. The germline V gene has CDR1 LGHNA and CDR2 YNFKEQ. Deletions cut 1 base from V and 6 bases from J, with 20 bases between. CDR3 loop: CASSQAPSGGSGDTQYF. CDR3 bases: TGTGCCAGCAGCCAAGCCCCTAGTGGAGGGAGCGGTGATACGCAGTATTTT.

The chain carries TRBV12-5 and TRBJ2-7; D is ambiguous. The germline V and J ends were trimmed by 3 bases and 3 bases, with 3 bases remaining between them. CDR1 and CDR2 from the germline V gene are LGHNT and FRNRAP. The CDR3 has 11 residues. The CDR3 loop reads CASGFGYEQYF. DNA of the CDR3: TGTGCTAGTGGTTTCGGCTACGAGCAGTACTTC.